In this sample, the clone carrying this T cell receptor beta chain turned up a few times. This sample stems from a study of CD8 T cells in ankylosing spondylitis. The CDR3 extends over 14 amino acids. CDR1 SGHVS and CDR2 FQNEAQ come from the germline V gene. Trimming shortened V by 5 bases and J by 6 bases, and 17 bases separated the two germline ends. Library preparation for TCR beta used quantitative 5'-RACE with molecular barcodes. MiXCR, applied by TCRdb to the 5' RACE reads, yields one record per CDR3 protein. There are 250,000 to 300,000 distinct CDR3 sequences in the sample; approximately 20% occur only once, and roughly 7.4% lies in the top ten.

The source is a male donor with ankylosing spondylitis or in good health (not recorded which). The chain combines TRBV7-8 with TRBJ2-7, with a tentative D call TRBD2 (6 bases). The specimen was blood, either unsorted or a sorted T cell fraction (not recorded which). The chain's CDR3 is CASSPNGMGGEQYV. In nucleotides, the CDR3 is TGTGCCAGCAGCCCCAACGGGATGGGAGGCGAGCAGTACGTC.